This TCR beta chain comes out of a study of cutaneous CD30+ T cell lymphoproliferative disorder and hepatitis E listed by TCRdb under 2018. The library was prepared using the immunoSEQ multiplex PCR assay. As stored in TCRdb, this immuneACCESS dataset retains in-frame rearrangements with V and J assigned. A fraction of the clones does not appear; measured against another copy, unresolved V genes explain less than half of the discrepancy, and the remainder lacks a known reason. The sample table lists about 7,700 clones, around 70% of them with a count of one. The ten largest account for approximately 1.1% of the sample. Of note for this clone: The target of this receptor is not known. No base quality information exists; no much larger clone differs at one position.

The junction shows trimming of 4 bases on V and 5 bases on J, and the gene matches do not reach 5 bases of it. Including cysteine and phenylalanine, the CDR3 has 13 amino acids. Of all the DNA, just the CDR3 is kept, 39 bases in frame from base 1. Via the germline V gene, CDR1 is MDHEN and CDR2 SYDVKM. The rearrangement combines TRBV28 with TRBJ2-7, with 7 bases aligning to TRBD2. The sequenced sample was blood. This clonotype was obtained from a human donor with a cutaneous T cell lymphoproliferative disorder associated with hepatitis E virus. The CDR3 reads CASSSAGEHEQYF. The base sequence is TGTGCCAGCAGTTCGGCGGGAGAACACGAGCAGTACTTC.